These T cell receptor beta chains were read from a single sample in a study of regulatory T cells in long-lasting Graves disease. A single record per CDR3 protein comes from TCRdb applying MiXCR to the multiplex PCR reads. The data show fewer than 400,000 distinct CDR3 sequences, roughly a fifth seen once. This specimen was peripheral blood mononuclear cells (PBMCs), taken when the disease was refractory, from a patient treated with antithyroid drugs. The receptors shown here come from a female donor with Graves disease. The CDR3 runs from the conserved cysteine through the conserved F or W.

CDR3	V	J
CSATASGGRWETQYF	TRBV20-1	TRBJ2-5
CASSPPGSSSGNTIYF	TRBV18	TRBJ1-3
CASSFASNYGYTF	TRBV7-2	TRBJ1-2
CSARAPGRRSSYEQYF	TRBV20-1	TRBJ2-7
CASSLVRGNEQFF	TRBV12-3/TRBV12-4	TRBJ2-1
CASSSAGQGWQTQYF	TRBV5-1	TRBJ2-5
CAWSEGGPSSQYF	TRBV30	TRBJ2-5
CASSQDSGGWGETQYF	TRBV3-1	TRBJ2-5
CASSSDRPYGYTF	TRBV5-1	TRBJ1-2
CASSWGHGYTF	TRBV19	TRBJ1-2
CASSPPWRAEAFF	TRBV18	TRBJ1-1
CAISEGYKNIQYF	TRBV10-3	TRBJ2-4
CSARRAEENIQYF	TRBV20-1	TRBJ2-4
CASSLGLAPRKLFF	TRBV5-6	TRBJ1-4
CASSFSAGGDSGELFF	TRBV7-2	TRBJ2-2
CATSPKGLADSSYEQYF	TRBV15	TRBJ2-7
CASSLLKTVNEQFF	TRBV28	TRBJ2-1
CASSQVLVFSTEAFF	TRBV3-1	TRBJ1-1
CASSSELAGEGYNEQFF	TRBV6-2/TRBV6-3	TRBJ2-1
CSVEGGRRSTDTQYF	TRBV29-1	TRBJ2-3
CASSIGTALGQFF	TRBV19	TRBJ2-1
CASSKQGAYNSPLHF	TRBV12-3/TRBV12-4	TRBJ1-6
CASSLNGSPLHF	TRBV6-1	TRBJ1-6
CASSLSGLGNTIYF	TRBV11-2	TRBJ1-3
CSVPTESFNYGYTF	TRBV20-1	TRBJ1-2
CSARKGGDQPQHF	TRBV20-1	TRBJ1-5
CAISESTGLAGAGANVLTF	TRBV10-3	TRBJ2-6
CASSLTGLAPLRELFF	TRBV2	TRBJ2-2
CASSTRWQTNTEAFF	TRBV7-8	TRBJ1-1
CASSAPYRGSNQPQHF	TRBV6-1	TRBJ1-5
CASSKVSGSGTDTQYF	TRBV27	TRBJ2-3
CASSLIGQAYGYTF	TRBV7-9	TRBJ1-2
CASSLLGVANEKLFF	TRBV7-2	TRBJ1-4
CASSLGTGDTEQYF	TRBV7-2	TRBJ2-7
CASSLTSGRSYEQYF	TRBV27	TRBJ2-7
CASSSGGTGWSYGYTF	TRBV5-1	TRBJ1-2
CASRQGQPGQETQYF	TRBV7-2	TRBJ2-5
CATKVSRSGTQYF	TRBV6-1	TRBJ2-5
CASSFPGTVNEKLFF	TRBV28	TRBJ1-4